Listed below are T cell receptor beta chains from one sample, sequenced in a study of CD8 T cells in Susac syndrome. TCRdb passed the immunoSEQ multiplex PCR reads through MiXCR, listing each CDR3 protein once. There are about 130,000 distinct CDR3 sequences in the sample; 90% to 95% occur only once, and approximately 0.13% lies in the top ten. Input material: CD4+ T cells from PBMCs. The receptors come from a human donor with multiple sclerosis. The CDR3 runs from the conserved cysteine through the conserved F or W. The D gene is left open where the match is weak. Clone size is not always given. Where it is, it says once, few, many or a class for expanded clones.

J: TRBJ1-1; size: NA; D: NA; V: TRBV5-4; DNA: TGTGCCAGCAGCTTACCGGTTCCAGGGTCCGGGAACACTGAAGCTTTCTTT; CDR3: CASSLPVPGSGNTEAFF
J: TRBJ2-5; size: NA; D: NA; V: TRBV18; DNA: TGTGCCAGCTCACCTTCCGAGGGGTCCCAGTACTTC; CDR3: CASSPSEGSQYF
J: TRBJ1-2; size: once; D: NA; V: TRBV2; DNA: TGTGCCAGCAAGGAGGGGCTGGAAAATGGCTACACCTTC; CDR3: CASKEGLENGYTF
J: TRBJ1-2; size: once; D: NA; V: TRBV7-8; DNA: TGTGCCAGCAGCTTATTGGATAACTATGGCTACACCTTC; CDR3: CASSLLDNYGYTF
J: TRBJ2-3; size: NA; D: TRBD1; V: TRBV7-8; DNA: TGTGCCAGCAGCCCCAGGGGGCTGGACACAGATACGCAGTATTTT; CDR3: CASSPRGLDTDTQYF
J: TRBJ2-7; size: NA; D: NA; V: TRBV3-1; DNA: TGTGCCAGCAGCCAACCGCCCAGGGCCTACGAGCAGTACTTC; CDR3: CASSQPPRAYEQYF
J: TRBJ1-2; size: NA; D: NA; V: TRBV12-3/TRBV12-4; DNA: TGTGCCAGCAGTTTACTTCTAGGGGGAGGGTATGGCTACACCTTC; CDR3: CASSLLLGGGYGYTF
J: TRBJ2-3; size: few; D: TRBD1; V: TRBV5-6; DNA: TGTGCCAGCAGCTTCCGGGACAGGGGTACAGATACGCAGTATTTT; CDR3: CASSFRDRGTDTQYF
J: TRBJ1-2; size: NA; D: TRBD1; V: TRBV5-6; DNA: TGTGCCAGCAGCTCCCCTAGACAGGGCGTGGGAGGCTACACCTTC; CDR3: CASSSPRQGVGGYTF
J: TRBJ1-4; size: NA; D: NA; V: TRBV5-1; DNA: TGCGCCAGCAGCTTCTCGACAGGAAGAAAATCGAGTAATGAAAAACTGTTTTTT; CDR3: CASSFSTGRKSSNEKLFF
J: TRBJ1-1; size: NA; D: NA; V: TRBV30; DNA: TGTGCCTGGAGGGGGGCCTACAACACTGAAGCTTTCTTT; CDR3: CAWRGAYNTEAFF
J: TRBJ1-1; size: NA; D: NA; V: TRBV29-1; DNA: TGCAGCGTTGCCGGGGTGGGGACTGAAGCTTTCTTT; CDR3: CSVAGVGTEAFF
J: TRBJ2-3; size: NA; D: NA; V: TRBV18; DNA: TGTGCCAGCTCACCTGCTCCGGCGGGACAGAGCACAGATACGCAGTATTTT; CDR3: CASSPAPAGQSTDTQYF
J: TRBJ1-1; size: NA; D: TRBD1; V: TRBV7-9; DNA: TGTGCCAGCAGCTCGGACAGGGGAAAAGACACTGAAGCTTTCTTT; CDR3: CASSSDRGKDTEAFF
J: TRBJ2-3; size: NA; D: TRBD2; V: TRBV20-1; DNA: TGCAGTGCTAGACTTCCAGCGGGGGGCCCAGATACGCAGTATTTT; CDR3: CSARLPAGGPDTQYF
J: TRBJ1-5; size: NA; D: NA; V: TRBV19; DNA: TGTGCCAGTAGTATAGATCTAGGAAGCCGAAGCAATCAGCCCCAGCATTTT; CDR3: CASSIDLGSRSNQPQHF
J: TRBJ2-3; size: NA; D: TRBD2; V: TRBV20-1; DNA: TGCAGTGCTAGAGGTCCGGGAGGGTCTTCAGATACGCAGTATTTT; CDR3: CSARGPGGSSDTQYF
J: TRBJ2-1; size: NA; D: TRBD2; V: TRBV29-1; DNA: TGCAGCGTTGGTACCCTAGCGGGGTACAATGAGCAGTTCTTC; CDR3: CSVGTLAGYNEQFF
J: TRBJ2-7; size: NA; D: NA; V: TRBV30; DNA: TGTGCCTGGAGCCCCGATCGTCACGAGCAGTACTTC; CDR3: CAWSPDRHEQYF
J: TRBJ2-2; size: NA; D: TRBD1; V: TRBV19; DNA: TGTGCCAGTAGGAAACACAGGGGTAGGACCGGGGAGCTGTTTTTT; CDR3: CASRKHRGRTGELFF
J: TRBJ2-7; size: NA; D: TRBD1; V: TRBV5-1; DNA: TGCGCCAGCAGCATCGACAGGGAACTCTACGAGCAGTACTTC; CDR3: CASSIDRELYEQYF
J: TRBJ2-2; size: NA; D: TRBD1; V: TRBV6-1; DNA: TGTGCCAGCAGTCCCGCCAGGGGGTCCGGGGAGCTGTTTTTT; CDR3: CASSPARGSGELFF
J: TRBJ2-7; size: NA; D: TRBD1; V: TRBV5-6; DNA: TGTGCCAGCAGCTTTACCGGGACAGGGGTCAGCTCCTACGAGCAGTACTTC; CDR3: CASSFTGTGVSSYEQYF
J: TRBJ2-5; size: NA; D: TRBD2; V: TRBV5-4; DNA: TGTGCCAGCAGCACCCCGACTAGCGGTAGGGAGACCCAGTACTTC; CDR3: CASSTPTSGRETQYF
J: TRBJ1-1; size: NA; D: NA; V: TRBV10-3; DNA: TGTGCCATCAGCGCCGACAGCCCGAACACTGAAGCTTTCTTT; CDR3: CAISADSPNTEAFF